Listed below are T cell receptor beta chains from one sample, sequenced in a study of shared clonotypes between healthy human individuals. The data were produced by immunoSEQ multiplex PCR, yet TCRdb's version contains in-frame clones alone and is incomplete. The table has 400,000 to 600,000 clones, 60% to 80% seen once. Specimen: PBMCs. The receptors stem from a woman in her thirties or forties in good health. Some clones in this sample may be carry-over from other donors' samples. Both conserved end residues are trimmed from each CDR3. Fields, in order: D gene, CDR3 length, J gene, clone size, V gene, CDR3 protein. The D gene is left open where the match is weak. Clone size, where shown, is once, few, many, or a class for clones that have expanded.

>-|11|TRBJ2-7|-|TRBV4-1
ASSQVTGPEQY
>-|10|TRBJ2-5|-|TRBV2
ASSEGGETQY
>-|12|TRBJ2-7|-|TRBV5-6
ASSPGPTGYEQY
>-|16|TRBJ2-6|-|TRBV18
ASSPSSRAGSGANVLT
>TRBD2|13|TRBJ2-1|-|TRBV7-6
ASSPGTSVDNEQF
>-|14|TRBJ1-1|-|TRBV18
ASSGGLPERGTEAF
>-|13|TRBJ2-6|-|TRBV11-2
ASSLSGSGANVLT
>-|12|TRBJ2-5|-|TRBV9
ASSKGRSQETQY
>-|11|TRBJ1-5|-|TRBV2
ASREVPAEPQH
>-|11|TRBJ2-5|once|TRBV27
ASSRARQETQY
>TRBD2|15|TRBJ2-7|-|TRBV4-1
ASSKHRASGPGGEQY
>TRBD2|15|TRBJ2-3|-|TRBV2
ASNYLAGDGFTDTQY
>-|14|TRBJ2-5|-|TRBV4-2
ASSQDGAGPQETQY
>-|12|TRBJ2-3|-|TRBV9
ASSPNPGADTQY
>TRBD1|10|TRBJ1-2|few|TRBV28
ASSQDRGGPT
>-|13|TRBJ1-3|-|TRBV7-2
ASSLGPSSGNTIY
>-|10|TRBJ1-2|-|TRBV30
AWSVSTLHHT